The sequence of this T cell receptor (beta chain) was determined in a study of shared T cell receptors in the human thymus. Sequencing used immunoSEQ multiplex PCR; TCRdb keeps in-frame clones, though not all of them. Of hundreds of thousands of clones in the sample, around nine tenths are singletons; the top ten hold 0.0085% to 0.012%. These data were also filed under a second study, of human thymus T cells. Per that study: Donors were healthy Finnish babies undergoing corrective operations for congenital heart defects. Thymus tissue was removed during corrective cardiac surgery. In thymic and blood repertoires alike, V and J usage looked biased.

The source material was thymocytes. The clonotype comes from a boy under three years old with a congenital heart defect.

The CDR3: CSVLTGGERGLPYEQYF. The CDR3 DNA reads as TGCAGCGTTCTGACAGGGGGCGAGCGGGGACTACCCTACGAGCAGTACTTC. The chain uses TRBV29-1 and TRBJ2-7; 10 nucleotides match TRBD1. The J segment lost 2 bases and the V segment lost 5 bases, leaving 15 bases of the junction unmatched. The CDR3 consists of 17 residues. Germline CDR1 is SQVTM and CDR2 is ANQGSEA.